The 22 T cell receptor beta chains in this list originate from one sample, sequenced in a study of T cells in Graves' hyperthyroidism and ophthalmopathy. Amplification of TCR beta CDR3 regions used RNA as the template. The HTBI primer set served for first-round RT-PCR of the TCR CDR3. TCRdb passed the multiplex PCR reads through MiXCR, listing each CDR3 protein once. Altogether more than 500,000 distinct CDR3 sequences are present, over 45% being singletons, with the ten largest covering 35% to 50%. Sequencing was carried out using peripheral blood or thyroid tissue (not recorded which). Every receptor here comes from an adult woman with Graves' disease, either hyperthyroidism or ophthalmopathy (not recorded which).

In this sample, this clonotype turned up many times. This chain's CDR3 is CATSRDKGLNEKLFF. The DNA for the CDR3 is TGTGCCACCAGCAGAGATAAGGGACTTAATGAAAAACTGTTTTTT. The chain combines TRBV15 with TRBJ1-4; the D gene is possibly TRBD1 (5 bases). Germline V lookup: CDR1 LNHNV, CDR2 YYDKDF (reference sequence). The length of the CDR3 is 15 residues. V lost 0 bases and J 4 bases, leaving 9 bases between the germline ends.

This clonotype was seen only a few times. J is TRBJ2-7 and V is TRBV4-1; D is unclear. The germline V gene has CDR1 MGHRA and CDR2 YSYEKL. The length of the CDR3 is 13 residues. V was cut by 1 base and J by 0 bases, with 4 bases left in between. CDR3 DNA sequence: TGCGCCAGCAGCCAAGTGGCCTCCTACGAGCAGTACTTC. It translates to CASSQVASYEQYF.

The chain employs TRBV10-1 and TRBJ2-2; D gene uncertain. This CDR3 spans 17 amino acids. CDR1 is WNHNN and CDR2 is SYGVQD in the germline V gene (reference sequence). V shed 3 bases and J shed 0 bases, with 14 bases lying between them. The CDR3 loop reads CASSERFGLANTGELFF. CDR3 bases: TGCGCCAGCAGTGAACGTTTCGGGCTTGCGAACACCGGGGAGCTGTTTTTT.

The chain uses TRBV29-1 and TRBJ1-1; D gene unclear. The CDR3 runs to 11 residues. Trimming cost V 7 bases and J 3 bases, with 9 bases left between them. Germline V gives CDR1 SQVTM, CDR2 ANQGSEA. The CDR3: CSGGRDTEAFF. Written as DNA, the CDR3 is TGCAGCGGGGGTCGAGACACTGAAGCTTTCTTT. The whole variable domain, remainder taken from reference TRBV29-1 and TRBJ1-1, is SAVISQKPSRDICQRGTSLTIQCQVDSQVTMMFWYRQQPGQSLTLIATANQGSEATYESGFVIDKFPISRPNLTFSTLTVSNMSPEDSSIYLCSGGRDTEAFFGQGTRLTVV.

In this sample, this clonotype turned up many times. The chain carries TRBV4-1 and TRBJ1-1; a possible D gene is TRBD1 (5 bases). The CDR3 is made up of 12 amino acids. The V gene's germline CDR1 is MGHRA and CDR2 YSYEKL. The V end lost 2 bases, the J end lost 8 bases, and 9 bases lay between the germline ends. The CDR3 is CASSQPWGEAFF. In DNA, the CDR3 is TGCGCCAGCAGCCAACCCTGGGGGGAAGCTTTCTTT.

This clonotype was seen a few times. This sequence joins TRBV4-1 and TRBJ1-3; D not resolved. V lost 0 bases to trimming and J lost 4 bases, with 19 bases between them. The V gene's germline CDR1 is MGHRA and CDR2 YSYEKL. The CDR3 has 18 residues. The CDR3 region is CASSQDFLAASRGNTIYF. CDR3 nucleotides: TGCGCCAGCAGCCAAGATTTCTTGGCAGCTTCTCGAGGAAACACCATATATTTT.

The chain has TRBV28 and TRBJ2-2, with 9 positions matching TRBD1. After removal of 6 bases from V and 6 bases from J, the junction contained 5 bases not matched to a gene. From germline, CDR1 is MDHEN and CDR2 SYDVKM. This CDR3 is built from 14 residues. The CDR3 nucleotides are TGTGCCAGCAGAAGGGACAGGGTAGCCGGGGAGCTGTTTTTT. This gives the protein CASRRDRVAGELFF.

As for this clonotype: Its ends do not fully match the called genes, so a read error is possible. This sequence joins TRBV20-1 and TRBJ2-2; the D gene could be TRBD1 or TRBD2 (6 bases each). The length of the CDR3 is 16 residues. Germline lookup yields CDR1 DFQATT and CDR2 SNEGSKA (reference sequence). The CDR3 here is CSAREGGSGNTEELLF. CDR3 DNA sequence: TGCAGTGCTAGAGAAGGGGGGTCTGGGAACACCGAGGAGCTGCTTTTT.

This clonotype came up a few times. The chain has TRBV4-1 and TRBJ2-7; D is perhaps TRBD1 (6 bases). CDR3 length equals 15 residues. Germline V gene data show CDR1 as MGHRA and CDR2 as YSYEKL. With 1 base removed from V and 3 bases from J, the gap between germline ends came to 13 bases. The CDR3 DNA follows: TGCGCCAGCAGCCAAGTCCCGGGACAACTCTACGAGCAGTACTTC. Amino acid sequence: CASSQVPGQLYEQYF.

This clonotype was picked up a small number of times. The genes are TRBV29-1 and TRBJ1-5; D not certain. This CDR3 has 12 amino acids. V dropped 1 base and J dropped 14 bases, with 15 bases sitting between them. Germline V gene sequence: CDR1 SQVTM, CDR2 ANQGSEA. The chain's CDR3 is CSVEGGEFYEHF. In DNA, the CDR3 is TGCAGCGTTGAAGGGGGTGAGTTCTACGAGCATTTT.

This clonotype was seen at least ten times. The genes are TRBV6-2 or TRBV6-3 and TRBJ2-7, with D possibly being TRBD2 (7 bases). Germline CDR1 MNHEY, CDR2 SVGEGT. V lost 11 bases and J 2 bases, leaving 13 bases between the germline ends. The CDR3 totals 12 residues. CDR3 bases: TGTGCCTGCGCGGGGGCCACCTACGAGCAGTACTTC. This codes for CACAGATYEQYF.

The chain recombines TRBV10-3 with TRBJ1-1, with D tentatively TRBD1 (5 bases). The CDR3 has 11 residues. Germline CDR1 reads ENHRY; CDR2 reads SYGVKD. Trimming removed 6 bases from V and 8 bases from J, with 10 bases in between. The CDR3 is CAISRGVEAFF. In nucleotides, the CDR3 is TGTGCCATCAGCCGGGGGGTGGAAGCTTTCTTT.

V is TRBV5-4 and J is TRBJ2-5; TRBD2 matches 12 bases. J gave up 3 bases and V 7 bases, and 4 bases lay outside the gene matches. The CDR3 extends over 14 amino acids. Germline values: CDR1 SGHNT, CDR2 YYREEE (reference sequence). The CDR3 region is CASSASGREETQYF. CDR3 in DNA: TGTGCCAGCTCGGCTAGCGGGAGGGAAGAGACCCAGTACTTC. Full variable domain (missing parts from reference TRBV5-4 and TRBJ2-5): ETGVTQSPTHLIKTRGQQVTLRCSSQSGHNTVSWYQQALGQGPQFIFQYYREEENGRGNFPPRFSGLQFPNYSSELNVNALELDDSALYLCASSASGREETQYFGPGTRLLVL.

In this sample, this clonotype turned up many times. As DNA, the CDR3 is TGCAGTGCTAGAGATCTGAGGGGTGGAGAGACCCAGTACTTC. This encodes CSARDLRGGETQYF. This chain links TRBV20-1 with TRBJ2-5, with D perhaps matching TRBD1 or TRBD2 (5 bases each). Per the germline V gene, CDR1 is DFQATT and CDR2 is SNEGSKA (reference sequence). The CDR3 is 14 amino acids. V gave up 0 bases and J gave up 4 bases, with 12 bases separating them.

The table lists this clonotype with many counts. The DNA of the CDR3 is TGTGCCAGCAGCCTCCGGACAGAATCCATGAACACTGAAGCTTTCTTT. Protein sequence: CASSLRTESMNTEAFF. This chain connects TRBV5-8 to TRBJ1-1; D might be TRBD1 (6 bases). The CDR3 is made up of 16 amino acids. CDR1 and CDR2 from the germline V gene are SGHTS and YDEGEE. V was shortened by 4 bases and J by 0 bases, with 16 bases between the two germline ends.

This clonotype occurred many times. The chain combines TRBV2 with TRBJ1-5, with no clear D. The V end lost 0 bases, the J end lost 3 bases, and 6 bases lay between the germline ends. Germline CDR1 and CDR2: SNHLY and FYNNEI. CDR3 length: 14 residues. CDR3 amino acids: CASSEATLNQPQHF. In nucleotides, the CDR3 is TGTGCCAGCAGTGAAGCGACCCTCAATCAGCCCCAGCATTTT.

This clonotype was observed many times. The chain is built from TRBV7-2 and TRBJ1-1, with D unresolved. The CDR3 spans 12 residues. Germline loops: CDR1 SGHTA, CDR2 FQGNSA. The V gene lost 5 bases and the J gene lost 11 bases, with 15 bases spanning the gap. The CDR3 DNA sequence: TGTGCCAGCAGCGTAGGCCCCAGAACTGCTTTCTTT. Amino acids: CASSVGPRTAFF.

There are a few counts of this clonotype. This CDR3 is CASSKRIRQGSTGELFF. As DNA, the CDR3 is TGTGCCAGCAGCAAACGAATCAGACAGGGTAGCACCGGGGAGCTGTTTTTT. The chain recombines TRBV14 with TRBJ2-2, with 7 bases matching TRBD1. Germline V gene data show CDR1 as SGHDN and CDR2 as FVKESK. V trimming: 5 bases; J trimming: 4 bases; junction bases outside the gene matches: 13. The CDR3 loop spans 17 amino acids.

This clonotype was recorded a few times. The CDR3 nucleotides read TGTGCCAGCAGTTACTCAATAGAAGGACCCAATAATTCACCCCTCCACTTT. This encodes CASSYSIEGPNNSPLHF. V and J are TRBV6-5 and TRBJ1-6; D is unresolved. CDR3 length: 17 residues. Between the trimmed V and J ends, which lost 0 bases and 5 bases, there was a span of 14 bases. The germline CDR1 and CDR2 sequences are MNHEY and SVGAGI.

V gene TRBV12-3 or TRBV12-4 combines with J gene TRBJ2-2, with D tentatively TRBD2 (7 bases). The length of the CDR3 is 15 residues. The V end lost 6 bases, the J end lost 3 bases, and 14 bases lay between the germline ends. The CDR3: CASRGGDSYTGELFF. The CDR3 DNA reads as TGTGCCAGCAGAGGGGGGGACTCTTACACCGGGGAGCTGTTTTTT.

The J gene is TRBJ2-7, the V gene TRBV7-2; 9 nucleotides match TRBD1. From germline, CDR1 is SGHTA and CDR2 FQGNSA. The CDR3 sequence is 17 residues long. Losses at the gene ends were 5 bases for V and 6 bases for J; bases not matched to a gene: 17. Here the CDR3 reads CASSAPRLQGARVEQYF. CDR3 in DNA: TGTGCCAGCAGCGCACCGCGACTACAGGGGGCCAGGGTCGAGCAGTACTTC.

This clonotype showed up just once. V usage is TRBV6-1 and J usage is TRBJ1-4, with 11 bases matching TRBD1. The CDR3 is 16 residues long. The germline V gene encodes CDR1 MNHNS and CDR2 SASEGT. The V gene end was trimmed by 4 bases and the J gene end by 2 bases; junction bases not matched to a gene: 3. The CDR3, as DNA: TGTGCCAGCAGTGGGACAGGGGGCCGGACTAATGAAAAACTGTTTTTT. Amino acid sequence: CASSGTGGRTNEKLFF.